The rows below give T cell receptor beta chains drawn from one sample of a study of PD-L1 blockade in urothelial cancer. Sequencing used immunoSEQ multiplex PCR; TCRdb keeps in-frame clones, though not all of them. Among some 75,000 clones listed, 85% to 95% were seen once. The sample in question was PBMCs, obtained around atezolizumab (anti-PD-L1) treatment. These receptors originate from a woman of 80 years or more with urothelial cancer. Each CDR3 is given with its conserved first and last residue. D genes are given only for firm matches. Expanded clones get a size class; other rows say once, few or many, or leave the size out.

CDR3 protein	CDR3 DNA	V gene	clone size	J gene	D gene
CASSSVTSGIYEQYF	TGCGCCAGCAGCTCCGTGACTAGCGGGATTTACGAGCAGTACTTC	TRBV5-1	.	TRBJ2-7	TRBD2
CASSRNPTGSSNQPQHF	TGTGCCAGCAGCCGAAACCCAACAGGGAGTTCGAATCAGCCCCAGCATTTT	TRBV7-8	.	TRBJ1-5	.
CASSQAGGPYTGELFF	TGTGCCAGCAGCCAAGCGGGAGGGCCATACACCGGGGAGCTGTTTTTT	TRBV4-2	.	TRBJ2-2	TRBD2
CASRTGGEKLFF	TGTGCCAGCCGGACAGGGGGGGAAAAACTGTTTTTT	TRBV6-5	once	TRBJ1-4	TRBD1
CASSLRREGEAFF	TGCGCCAGCAGTCTCCGACGGGAGGGTGAAGCTTTCTTT	TRBV10-1	.	TRBJ1-1	.
CASSVVGRTSGSTQYF	TGTGCCAGCAGCGTAGTCGGGAGGACTAGCGGGAGTACGCAGTATTTT	TRBV9	.	TRBJ2-3	TRBD2
CATSRGPGLNTGELFF	TGTGCCACCAGCAGAGGCCCAGGTCTGAACACCGGGGAGCTGTTTTTT	TRBV15	.	TRBJ2-2	.
CATSRDLSGTEAFF	TGTGCCACCAGCAGAGACCTATCGGGCACTGAAGCTTTCTTT	TRBV15	.	TRBJ1-1	.
CASSLGDRFTQYF	TGTGCCAGCAGCTTAGGGGACAGGTTTACCCAGTACTTC	TRBV11-2	.	TRBJ2-5	TRBD1
CASSTQNGRRKSSGANVLTF	TGTGCCAGCAGCACCCAGAATGGGAGACGGAAGAGCTCTGGGGCCAACGTCCTGACTTTC	TRBV21-1	.	TRBJ2-6	.
CAISGTTGETQYF	TGTGCCATCAGTGGCACTACTGGGGAGACCCAGTACTTC	TRBV10-3	.	TRBJ2-5	.
CASSPRTGGGETQYF	TGTGCCAGCTCACCCCGGACAGGAGGTGGCGAGACCCAGTACTTC	TRBV18	.	TRBJ2-5	TRBD1
CASSRYTGLQETQYF	TGTGCCAGCAGCAGATATACGGGTCTCCAAGAGACCCAGTACTTC	TRBV7-6	.	TRBJ2-5	.
CASRSGTGSGQPQHF	TGTGCCAGTAGGAGTGGGACAGGGAGCGGCCAGCCCCAGCATTTT	TRBV19	.	TRBJ1-5	TRBD1
CASSRTSNKNTEAFF	TGCGCCAGCAGCCGCACCAGTAATAAGAACACTGAAGCTTTCTTT	TRBV5-1	.	TRBJ1-1	.
CASSSGQRNTGELFF	TGTGCCAGCAGCTCGGGACAGAGAAACACCGGGGAGCTGTTTTTT	TRBV5-4	.	TRBJ2-2	TRBD1